The rows below give T cell receptor beta chains drawn from one sample of a study of Ad26.COV2.S vaccination and SARS-CoV-2 variants. TCRdb keeps only in-frame clones here, not all; method: immunoSEQ multiplex PCR. The sample includes approximately 480,000 clones, roughly nine tenths of them seen just once. The sequencing here drew on peripheral blood, taken in a trial of Ad26.COV2.S vaccine versus placebo. The receptors were sampled from a person aged 18-60 years who received the Ad26.COV2.S COVID-19 vaccine or a placebo. Each CDR3 is given with its conserved first and last residue. D genes are given only for firm matches. Clone size appears in some rows only: once, few, many, or a class for an expanded clone.

J | V | D | size | CDR3 | DNA
TRBJ2-2 | TRBV6-2/TRBV6-3 | - | once | CASGYTGELFF | TGTGCCAGCGGTTACACCGGGGAGCTGTTTTTT
TRBJ1-1 | TRBV5-1 | - | - | CASSLRTANTEAFF | TGCGCCAGCAGCTTGCGGACGGCTAACACTGAAGCTTTCTTT
TRBJ1-2 | TRBV3-1/TRBV3-2 | - | - | CASSQVAGGAGYTF | TGTGCCAGCAGCCAAGTTGCGGGGGGAGCAGGCTACACCTTC
TRBJ1-1 | TRBV9 | - | - | CASSVAANTEAFF | TGTGCCAGCAGCGTAGCGGCAAACACTGAAGCTTTCTTT
TRBJ2-1 | TRBV28 | - | - | CASRSAGPTYNEQFF | TGTGCCAGCAGGTCCGCGGGACCCACCTACAATGAGCAGTTCTTC
TRBJ2-7 | TRBV9 | TRBD1 | - | CASSGVTGAYEQYF | TGTGCCAGCAGCGGGGTGACAGGGGCCTACGAGCAGTACTTC
TRBJ2-1 | TRBV7-2 | - | few | CASSLDPRSARTGGQFF | TGTGCCAGCAGCTTAGACCCGAGGAGCGCCCGTACGGGTGGGCAGTTCTTC
TRBJ2-5 | TRBV19 | TRBD1 | once | CASSTGQAKETQYF | TGTGCCAGTAGTACGGGACAGGCTAAGGAGACCCAGTACTTC
TRBJ1-5 | TRBV19 | TRBD1 | - | CASSPDREGQPQHF | TGTGCCAGTAGCCCCGACAGGGAAGGTCAGCCCCAGCATTTT
TRBJ1-1 | TRBV10-3 | - | - | CAISPDGQTALAEAFF | TGTGCCATCAGTCCGGACGGACAAACGGCTTTAGCTGAAGCTTTCTTT
TRBJ1-1 | TRBV5-1 | - | - | CASSSGETEAFF | TGCGCCAGCAGCTCAGGGGAAACTGAAGCTTTCTTT
TRBJ1-2 | TRBV7-2 | TRBD1 | - | CASSQDRGRTYGYTF | TGTGCCAGCAGCCAGGACAGGGGGCGCACCTATGGCTACACCTTC
TRBJ1-6 | TRBV9 | - | - | CASSLRFNSPLHF | TGTGCCAGCAGCCTACGTTTTAATTCACCCCTCCACTTT
TRBJ2-3 | TRBV13 | TRBD2 | - | CASSFGTSGRVDTQYF | TGTGCCAGCAGCTTTGGGACTAGCGGGAGGGTAGATACGCAGTATTTT
TRBJ2-3 | TRBV27 | - | - | CASSPLRTVGSPDTQYF | TGTGCCAGCAGCCCATTACGGACAGTAGGGTCCCCGGATACGCAGTATTTT
TRBJ2-1 | TRBV27 | - | - | CASTRDGFSYNEQFF | TGTGCCAGCACCCGTGATGGTTTCTCCTACAATGAGCAGTTCTTC
TRBJ2-7 | TRBV19 | - | - | CASSIQTGTYEQYF | TGTGCCAGTAGTATCCAGACTGGGACCTACGAGCAGTACTTC
TRBJ1-6 | TRBV30 | - | - | CAWGKARGDDNSPLHF | TGTGCCTGGGGCAAGGCCAGGGGAGACGATAATTCACCCCTCCACTTT
TRBJ1-2 | TRBV24-1 | - | - | CATSDLQGYGYTF | TGTGCCACCAGTGATTTACAGGGCTATGGCTACACCTTC
TRBJ2-3 | TRBV6-2/TRBV6-3 | TRBD2 | - | CASSGLAGGFYTQYF | TGTGCCAGCAGTGGGTTAGCGGGAGGTTTCTATACGCAGTATTTT
TRBJ1-1 | TRBV6-6 | TRBD1 | - | CASSLQGGAALMEAFF | TGTGCCAGCAGTTTACAGGGGGGGGCGGCATTGATGGAAGCTTTCTTT
TRBJ1-4 | TRBV30 | - | - | CAWNGGDEKLFF | TGTGCCTGGAACGGGGGGGATGAAAAACTGTTTTTT
TRBJ1-1 | TRBV12-3/TRBV12-4 | - | - | CASRDLLNTEAFF | TGTGCCAGCCGGGACCTACTGAACACTGAAGCTTTCTTT
TRBJ2-7 | TRBV6-1 | TRBD2 | once | CASSEGGGPYEQYF | TGTGCCAGCAGTGAAGGCGGGGGGCCCTACGAGCAGTACTTC
TRBJ2-7 | TRBV28 | - | - | CASRGDPYEQYF | TGTGCCAGCAGAGGAGACCCCTACGAGCAGTACTTC
TRBJ2-3 | TRBV24-1 | - | - | CATSDLRLDTQYF | TGTGCCACCAGTGATTTGCGTTTGGATACGCAGTATTTT
TRBJ1-6 | TRBV7-8 | - | few | CASSPHTPSGTSNNSPLHF | TGTGCCAGCAGCCCTCATACCCCGTCCGGGACATCTAATAATTCACCCCTCCACTTT
TRBJ2-7 | TRBV5-1 | - | few | CASSLGGQIYEQYF | TGCGCCAGCAGCCTGGGGGGCCAGATCTACGAGCAGTACTTC
TRBJ1-1 | TRBV6-2/TRBV6-3 | - | - | CASSSLRQKNTEAFF | TGTGCCAGCAGTTCCTTACGACAGAAGAACACTGAAGCTTTCTTT
TRBJ2-4 | TRBV3-1/TRBV3-2 | - | - | CASSPRQAAGKYF | TGTGCCAGCAGCCCCAGACAGGCTGCGGGGAAGTACTTC
TRBJ2-5 | TRBV6-5 | - | - | CASGQTFQETQYF | TGTGCCAGCGGACAGACCTTCCAAGAGACCCAGTACTTC
TRBJ1-1 | TRBV12-3/TRBV12-4 | - | - | CATNRVNTEAFF | TGTGCCACCAACAGGGTGAACACTGAAGCTTTCTTT
TRBJ1-2 | TRBV27 | TRBD1 | - | CASSPPGQRYYGYTF | TGTGCCAGCAGTCCCCCGGGACAGAGATACTATGGCTACACCTTC
TRBJ2-1 | TRBV7-8 | - | - | CASSQTLALGYNEQFF | TGTGCCAGCAGCCAGACGCTAGCGCTGGGATACAATGAGCAGTTCTTC
TRBJ2-5 | TRBV7-2 | - | - | CASSPHGDKETQYF | TGTGCCAGCAGCCCACACGGGGATAAAGAGACCCAGTACTTC
TRBJ2-1 | TRBV10-3 | - | - | CAISQNLDSYNEQFF | TGTGCCATCAGCCAAAACCTGGACTCCTACAATGAGCAGTTCTTC
TRBJ2-4 | TRBV6-5 | - | - | CASSDTNIQYF | TGTGCCAGCAGCGACACTAACATTCAGTACTTC
TRBJ1-1 | TRBV6-2/TRBV6-3 | - | - | CASSVPMIAGTEAFF | TGTGCCAGCAGCGTCCCTATGATTGCGGGCACTGAAGCTTTCTTT
TRBJ2-3 | TRBV7-3 | - | - | CASSPRGWRGTDTQYF | TGTGCCAGCAGCCCCCGGGGGTGGCGAGGCACAGATACGCAGTATTTT
TRBJ1-2 | TRBV6-2/TRBV6-3 | - | once | CASSSADGHGYTF | TGTGCCAGCAGTTCCGCGGATGGCCATGGCTACACCTTC
TRBJ2-1 | TRBV7-8 | TRBD1 | once | CASSRHRDRGPYNEQFF | TGTGCCAGCAGCCGGCACCGGGACAGGGGTCCCTACAATGAGCAGTTCTTC
TRBJ2-1 | TRBV28 | TRBD2 | - | CASSLASGRYGEQFF | TGTGCCAGCAGTTTAGCTAGCGGGAGATATGGTGAGCAGTTCTTC
TRBJ2-2 | TRBV5-1 | TRBD2 | - | CASSSGLAGTNTGELFF | TGCGCCAGCAGCTCGGGACTAGCGGGAACGAACACCGGGGAGCTGTTTTTT
TRBJ2-7 | TRBV30 | TRBD1 | - | CAWETGGRQYF | TGTGCCTGGGAGACAGGGGGACGGCAGTACTTC
TRBJ1-2 | TRBV7-8 | - | - | CASSLVGAGHYGYTF | TGTGCCAGCAGCTTAGTAGGGGCAGGGCACTATGGCTACACCTTC
TRBJ2-1 | TRBV5-1 | - | - | CASSRLDAFGQFF | TGCGCCAGCAGCCGTCTGGACGCATTTGGGCAGTTCTTC
TRBJ1-1 | TRBV2 | - | few | CASSEASYEAFF | TGTGCCAGCAGTGAAGCAAGTTATGAAGCTTTCTTT
TRBJ2-2 | TRBV4-3 | - | - | CASSQEVRNTGELFF | TGCGCCAGCAGCCAAGAAGTAAGGAACACCGGGGAGCTGTTTTTT
TRBJ2-1 | TRBV28 | TRBD2 | - | CASSRISGGGYNEQFF | TGTGCCAGCAGCCGAATCAGCGGGGGGGGCTACAATGAGCAGTTCTTC
TRBJ2-2 | TRBV6-5 | - | - | CASNTQGWGGELFF | TGTGCCAGCAACACGCAGGGTTGGGGCGGGGAGCTGTTTTTT